The entry below gives a single T cell receptor (beta chain) sequence along with its context. Antigen unknown. The same CDR3 also results from other DNA sequences found in this sample. This record comes from a study of shared clonotypes between healthy human individuals. Study findings and constraints: Clonotype sharing across donors was expected to vary with sequencing depth. Apart from blood, nothing was sampled; tissue repertoires likely differ.

The length of the CDR3 is 14 residues. Looked up from germline, CDR1 is MGHRA and CDR2 is YSYEKL. The V gene end was trimmed by 1 base and the J gene end by 1 base; junction bases not matched to a gene: 0. The naive CD8 population came from CD45RO-negative cells selected for CCR7, without terminally differentiated effector memory CD45RA+ cells. Nashville, Tennessee was home to all donors, each a Caucasian adult. The protocol was immunoSEQ multiplex PCR, while the TCRdb copy is restricted to in-frame clones and leaves out a portion. The repertoire holds over 2,000,000 clones, roughly 95% seen once, with approximately 1.6% in the top ten.

The V call is TRBV4-1, the J call TRBJ2-7; 8 bases align to TRBD2. The sample consisted of naive CD8+ T cells from PBMCs. This TCR was recovered from a man in his late teens or twenties in good health. Some clones in this sample may be carry-over from other donors' samples. CDR3 loop: CASSQGGGSYEQYF. The DNA for the CDR3 is TGCGCCAGCAGCCAAGGCGGGGGGTCCTACGAGCAGTACTTC.